Below are 14 T cell receptor beta chains sequenced from a single sample in a study of T cell repertoires in cytomegalovirus infection. TCRdb used MiXCR to reprocess the reads, holding one entry per CDR3 protein. The sample lists about 490,000 distinct CDR3 sequences; approximately 11% were seen once. What was sequenced was PBMCs. Every receptor here comes from a human donor in good health (CMV status not recorded). Some clones in this sample may be carry-over from other donors' samples.

This clonotype was observed at least ten times. V usage is TRBV5-6 and J usage is TRBJ2-7, with a possible D match to TRBD1 (6 bases). The V gene lost 4 bases and the J gene lost 3 bases, with 11 bases spanning the gap. Germline V gene sequence: CDR1 SGHDT, CDR2 YYEEEE. The length of the CDR3 is 13 residues. CDR3 residues: CASSTGSDYEQYF. As DNA, the CDR3 is TGTGCCAGCAGCACAGGGAGTGACTACGAGCAGTACTTC.

This clonotype was observed many times. The CDR3 loop reads CASSSDGSTDTQYF. The CDR3 region has the DNA TGTGCCAGCAGCTCGGACGGTAGCACAGATACGCAGTATTTT. The chain links TRBV7-9 to TRBJ2-3; D not certain. CDR1 and CDR2 (germline): SEHNR, FQNEAQ (reference sequence). V was clipped by 4 bases and J by 0 bases, with 8 bases between them. This CDR3 region has 14 residues.

This clonotype was counted between two and nine times. This chain links TRBV24-1 with TRBJ2-7, with no clear D. V shed 3 bases and J shed 3 bases, with 17 bases lying between them. The CDR3 runs 16 residues. Germline V gives CDR1 KGHDR, CDR2 SFDVKD. The CDR3 loop is CATSDPRVEEFYEQYF. The DNA of the CDR3 is TGTGCCACCAGTGATCCAAGAGTCGAAGAATTCTACGAGCAGTACTTC.

This clonotype was seen only a few times. The DNA for the CDR3 is TGCAGTGTATTTGGGGGTCAAGAGACCCAGTACTTC. This translates into CSVFGGQETQYF. The chain links TRBV20-1 to TRBJ2-5, with D tentatively TRBD1 or TRBD2 (5 bases each). Trimming took 7 bases from V and 2 from J, leaving 11 bases between them. The CDR3 has 12 residues. Germline loops: CDR1 DFQATT, CDR2 SNEGSKA (reference sequence).

This clonotype occurred many times. The chain has TRBV4-1 and TRBJ1-1; D unresolved. V lost 4 bases to trimming and J lost 1 base, with 7 bases between them. Germline loops: CDR1 MGHRA, CDR2 YSYEKL. The CDR3 sequence is 13 residues long. CDR3 residues: CASSPPGNTEAFF. CDR3 sequence (DNA): TGCGCCAGCAGCCCCCCTGGGAACACTGAAGCTTTCTTT.

This clonotype was observed many times. V gene TRBV5-6 combines with J gene TRBJ1-4; D is possibly TRBD1 (5 bases). CDR1 is SGHDT and CDR2 is YYEEEE in the germline V gene. The CDR3 is 14 residues long. The V and J ends lost 0 bases and 10 bases respectively, with 13 bases between them. CDR3 DNA sequence: TGTGCCAGCAGCTTGGGGGAGGAGAGGGGAAAACTGTTTTTT. This encodes CASSLGEERGKLFF.

This clonotype has just a few counts. The chain carries TRBV19 and TRBJ2-3; D ambiguous. CDR1 and CDR2 (germline): LNHDA, SQIVND (reference sequence). CDR3 length equals 13 residues. The V and J ends lost 0 bases and 2 bases respectively, with 3 bases between them. The CDR3 nucleotides are TGTGCCAGTAGTATAGAGGTCACAGATACGCAGTATTTT. Translating it yields CASSIEVTDTQYF.

This clonotype was seen a few times. The J gene is TRBJ2-5, the V gene TRBV5-5, with D possibly TRBD1 on 6 matching bases. Trimming shortened V by 4 bases and J by 5 bases, and 21 bases separated the two germline ends. This CDR3 is 16 amino acids long. Germline V CDR1 and CDR2: SGHKS, YYEKEE (reference sequence). The CDR3 protein is CASSHNPQGNSETQYF. Here the CDR3 DNA reads TGTGCCAGCAGCCACAACCCACAGGGAAACAGCGAGACCCAGTACTTC.

This clonotype was counted between two and nine times. The chain couples TRBV20-1 to TRBJ1-5; D unresolved. Looked up from germline, CDR1 is DFQATT and CDR2 is SNEGSKA (reference sequence). The germline V and J ends were trimmed by 2 bases and 7 bases, with 3 bases remaining between them. The CDR3 extends over 10 amino acids. DNA for the CDR3: TGCAGTGCTAGATTCCAGCCCCAGCATTTT. This encodes CSARFQPQHF.

This clonotype was seen a handful of times. The chain uses TRBV12-3 or TRBV12-4 and TRBJ1-3; no clear D. The CDR3 is made up of 15 amino acids. Deletions cut 2 bases from V and 4 bases from J, with 12 bases between. The CDR3 region has the DNA TGTGCCAGCAGTTTAAGTCAGCGTGACGGAAACACCATATATTTT. Translated, it gives CASSLSQRDGNTIYF.

This clonotype was observed at least ten times. The chain uses TRBV7-6 and TRBJ1-2; a weak D match, TRBD1 (6 bases). V was trimmed by 4 bases and J by 7 bases, leaving 25 bases between them. The CDR3 contains 17 residues. The germline V gene has CDR1 SGHVS and CDR2 FNYEAQ. The CDR3 nucleotides read TGTGCCAGCAGCTCCAGTTTAACAGGGTCCCTAGGCGTTGGCTACACCTTC. It is translated as CASSSSLTGSLGVGYTF.

The chain has TRBV7-9 and TRBJ1-2, with a tentative D call TRBD1 (5 bases). V was pared by 4 bases and J by 3 bases, with 18 bases between. Germline V gives CDR1 SEHNR, CDR2 FQNEAQ (reference sequence). The CDR3 is 16 residues long. CDR3 sequence (DNA): TGTGCCAGCAGCTCCCCGGGACGGACGCAGGACTATGGCTACACCTTC. Its protein is CASSSPGRTQDYGYTF. Full variable domain (outside the CDR3, taken from reference TRBV7-9 and TRBJ1-2): DTGVSQNPRHKITKRGQNVTFRCDPISEHNRLYWYRQTLGQGPEFLTYFQNEAQLEKSRLLSDRFSAERPKGSFSTLEIQRTEQGDSAMYLCASSSPGRTQDYGYTFGSGTRLTVV.

V and J are TRBV4-2 and TRBJ1-2, with D uncertain. CDR1 and CDR2 (germline): LGHNA, YNFKEQ. V lost 4 bases and J lost 1, with 13 bases in between. CDR3 length: 15 amino acids. CDR3 bases: TGTGCCAGCAGCCCTCAATTTAGGGATAACTATGGCTACACCTTC. Encoded protein: CASSPQFRDNYGYTF.

The CDR3 coding sequence is TGTGCCACGAAACCGGGACAGCGCGCCAAAAACATTCAGTACTTC. Translation gives CATKPGQRAKNIQYF. The chain links TRBV19 to TRBJ2-4; 7 nucleotides line up with TRBD1. V was pared by 10 bases and J by 1 base, with 10 bases of the junction left unmatched. The CDR3 sequence is 15 residues long. The germline CDR1 and CDR2 sequences are LNHDA and SQIVND (reference sequence).